The present TCR beta chain was sequenced within a study of radiotherapy plus CTLA-4 blockade in lung cancer. Study context: Objective responses were observed in around 17% of patients, and disease control was achieved by 30% to 40%. Study observations and caveats: Blood TCR clones of tumor origin expanded after radiotherapy plus ipilimumab. Per reports, early blood T cell clone dynamics, plus interferon-beta, forecast response most strongly.

V trimming: 5 bases; J trimming: 10 bases; junction bases outside the gene matches: 16. The CDR3 is made up of 15 amino acids. In germline, CDR1 is SGHTA, CDR2 FQGNSA. About this clone: Its antigen is still unknown.

Alongside CTLA-4 blockade with ipilimumab, patients with chemo-refractory metastatic non-small-cell lung cancer received focal radiation. Using immunoSEQ multiplex PCR, the repertoire was profiled, and TCRdb retains in-frame clones only, with some absent. The table records roughly 46,000 clones, around 69% of them present only once. V and J are TRBV7-2 and TRBJ1-1, with 7 bases identical to TRBD1. The sequenced sample was peripheral blood, obtained from a patient treated with radiotherapy plus ipilimumab. The source of this sequence is a human donor with non-small cell lung cancer who had stable disease on radiotherapy plus ipilimumab. The CDR3 region is CASSGRDRVGIPAFF. The CDR3 DNA reads TGTGCCAGCAGCGGCAGAGACAGGGTTGGTATTCCAGCTTTCTTT.